The rows below give T cell receptor beta chains drawn from one sample of a study of shared clonotypes between healthy human individuals. Method: immunoSEQ multiplex PCR; TCRdb's copy keeps in-frame clones and lacks some. Altogether fewer than 700,000 clones are present, 85% to 95% being singletons, with the ten largest covering over 0.1%. The sequencing input was naive CD8+ T cells sorted from blood. The receptors derive from a woman younger than 45 in good health. The CDR3 runs from the conserved cysteine through the conserved F or W. D genes are given only for firm matches. Not every row has a clone size; where given, it reads once, few, many or a size class.

clone size	J gene	V gene	CDR3 length	D gene	CDR3 protein	CDR3 DNA
.	TRBJ1-1	TRBV19	14	.	CASSIFGQGTEAFF	TGTGCCAGTAGTATATTTGGGCAGGGGACTGAAGCTTTCTTT
.	TRBJ2-7	TRBV7-2	14	TRBD2	CASSLGGRPYEQYF	TGTGCCAGCAGCTTGGGAGGGCGACCCTACGAGCAGTACTTC
.	TRBJ1-3	TRBV5-4	15	.	CASSLSGGQKDTIYF	TGTGCCAGCAGCCTTTCCGGGGGGCAGAAGGACACCATATATTTT
.	TRBJ2-5	TRBV6-1	16	TRBD1	CASSVNPGGFVETQYF	TGTGCCAGCAGTGTAAACCCAGGGGGCTTTGTGGAGACCCAGTACTTC
.	TRBJ2-3	TRBV28	16	TRBD2	CASSLPSGRGPDTQYF	TGTGCCAGCAGTTTACCCAGCGGGAGGGGGCCAGATACGCAGTATTTT
.	TRBJ1-1	TRBV14	14	.	CASSRRHGGTEAFF	TGTGCCAGCAGCCGAAGACACGGGGGCACTGAAGCTTTCTTT
.	TRBJ2-3	TRBV7-9	15	.	CASSLAIARQDTQYF	TGTGCCAGCAGCTTAGCAATTGCCCGGCAAGATACGCAGTATTTT
.	TRBJ2-3	TRBV29-1	17	.	CSVEVVGDRTPTDTQYF	TGCAGCGTTGAAGTAGTAGGGGACCGAACCCCCACAGATACGCAGTATTTT
.	TRBJ2-5	TRBV27	13	TRBD1	CASTRTGEETQYF	TGTGCCAGCACCCGGACAGGTGAAGAGACCCAGTACTTC
.	TRBJ1-2	TRBV5-4	14	.	CASSRPGSGYGYTF	TGTGCCAGCAGCCGGCCGGGTTCAGGATATGGCTACACCTTC
.	TRBJ2-2	TRBV28	14	.	CASSFKLAAGELFF	TGTGCCAGCAGTTTTAAACTAGCCGCCGGGGAGCTGTTTTTT
.	TRBJ2-7	TRBV27	13	.	CASSFLGLDEQYF	TGTGCCAGCAGTTTTCTAGGACTCGACGAGCAGTACTTC
once	TRBJ2-3	TRBV15	16	.	CATSRGTSTSTDTQYF	TGTGCCACCAGCAGGGGGACATCTACTAGCACAGATACGCAGTATTTT
.	TRBJ2-7	TRBV5-4	13	.	CASSLSRSSEQYF	TGTGCCAGCAGCTTGTCTCGGTCATCCGAGCAGTACTTC
.	TRBJ2-7	TRBV5-8	14	.	CASSTPSGYNEQYF	TGTGCCAGCAGCACCCCATCAGGGTACAACGAGCAGTACTTC
.	TRBJ2-1	TRBV2	14	.	CASSGQGLQGEQFF	TGTGCCAGCAGTGGTCAGGGGCTACAAGGTGAGCAGTTCTTC
.	TRBJ1-1	TRBV11-2	12	.	CASSPGGDEAFF	TGTGCCAGCAGCCCTGGGGGGGATGAAGCTTTCTTT
.	TRBJ2-7	TRBV30	15	.	CAWSVFEGLRYEQYF	TGTGCCTGGAGTGTATTCGAAGGTCTCCGTTACGAGCAGTACTTC
.	TRBJ2-6	TRBV9	18	.	CASSPRDASPSGANVLTF	TGTGCCAGCAGCCCCAGGGACGCAAGCCCTTCTGGGGCCAACGTCCTGACTTTC
.	TRBJ2-7	TRBV13	14	TRBD1	CASSLQQGAYEQYF	TGTGCCAGCAGCTTACAACAGGGGGCCTACGAGCAGTACTTC
.	TRBJ1-2	TRBV27	15	.	CASSLSGHPPNGYTF	TGTGCCAGCAGTTTATCGGGGCACCCTCCGAATGGCTACACCTTC
.	TRBJ1-3	TRBV7-8	17	.	CASSLEASPSSGNTIYF	TGTGCCAGCAGCTTAGAAGCTTCGCCGAGCTCTGGAAACACCATATATTTT
.	TRBJ2-7	TRBV28	17	TRBD2	CASSLAEAGGLLFEQYF	TGTGCCAGCAGTTTAGCCGAGGCGGGAGGGCTTCTTTTCGAGCAGTACTTC
once	TRBJ2-7	TRBV19	13	.	CASSIGLSYEQYF	TGTGCCAGTAGTATAGGGCTCTCCTACGAGCAGTACTTC
.	TRBJ2-1	TRBV9	14	.	CASSARVGAVGQFF	TGTGCCAGCAGCGCGAGGGTAGGGGCTGTTGGGCAGTTCTTC
.	TRBJ2-7	TRBV19	13	.	CASRGASSGEQYF	TGTGCCAGTAGGGGGGCTAGCAGTGGCGAGCAGTACTTC
.	TRBJ1-1	TRBV2	16	TRBD1	CASGRDRGPMNTEAFF	TGTGCCAGTGGTCGGGACAGGGGGCCCATGAACACTGAAGCTTTCTTT
.	TRBJ1-5	TRBV27	15	.	CASSLFPGGNQPQHF	TGTGCCAGCAGCCTCTTTCCGGGGGGCAATCAGCCCCAGCATTTT
.	TRBJ1-1	TRBV6-5	12	.	CASSSGATEAFF	TGTGCCAGCAGTTCAGGGGCCACTGAAGCTTTCTTT
.	TRBJ1-2	TRBV5-6	15	TRBD1	CASSRDRDLTYGYTF	TGTGCCAGCAGCCGCGACAGGGACCTCACCTATGGCTACACCTTC
once	TRBJ1-1	TRBV19	14	TRBD1	CASTRQGLNTEAFF	TGTGCCAGTACAAGACAGGGGTTGAACACTGAAGCTTTCTTT
.	TRBJ2-7	TRBV5-4	13	.	CASSPRGGDEQYF	TGTGCCAGCAGCCCACGGGGCGGGGACGAGCAGTACTTC